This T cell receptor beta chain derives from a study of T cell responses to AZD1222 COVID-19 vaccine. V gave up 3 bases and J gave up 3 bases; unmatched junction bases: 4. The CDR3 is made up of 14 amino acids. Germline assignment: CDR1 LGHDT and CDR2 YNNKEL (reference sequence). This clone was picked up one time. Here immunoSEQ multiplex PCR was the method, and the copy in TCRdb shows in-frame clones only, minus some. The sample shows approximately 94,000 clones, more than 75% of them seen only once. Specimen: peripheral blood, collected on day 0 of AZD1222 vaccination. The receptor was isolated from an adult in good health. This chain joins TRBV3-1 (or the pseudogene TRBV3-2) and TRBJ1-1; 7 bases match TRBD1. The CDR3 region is CASSHNRGDTEAFF. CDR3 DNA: TGTGCCAGCAGCCACAACAGGGGCGACACTGAAGCTTTCTTT.